A selection of T cell receptor beta chains follows, all from one sample in a study of response to subunit inactivated influenza vaccine. TCRdb redid the calling of the RT-PCR reads with MiXCR, one entry per CDR3 protein. The top ten hold 10% of the sample, which has around 300,000 distinct CDR3 sequences, roughly 22% seen once. The material sequenced was PBMCs from blood, taken about 20 months after vaccination. The source is a man between 50 and 70 years old who received an inactivated influenza vaccine. CDR3s include the opening cysteine and the closing phenylalanine or tryptophan. The D gene is left open where the match is weak. Clone sizes are given selectively: once, few, many, or a class where the clone is expanded.

j_gene: TRBJ2-2; d_gene: TRBD1; abundance: NA; v_gene: TRBV5-4; CDR3aa: CASSTRQGIGELFF; CDR3nt: TGTGCCAGCAGCACGCGACAGGGAATCGGGGAGCTGTTTTTT
j_gene: TRBJ2-7; d_gene: NA; abundance: NA; v_gene: TRBV30; CDR3aa: CAWNEQTGNEQYF; CDR3nt: TGTGCCTGGAACGAACAGACGGGGAACGAGCAGTACTTC
j_gene: TRBJ1-2; d_gene: TRBD1; abundance: few; v_gene: TRBV7-2; CDR3aa: CASSKQGAGGYTF; CDR3nt: TGTGCCAGCAGCAAACAGGGGGCAGGCGGCTACACCTTC
j_gene: TRBJ2-7; d_gene: NA; abundance: NA; v_gene: TRBV29-1; CDR3aa: CSVEKGTTEEREQYF; CDR3nt: TGCAGCGTTGAAAAGGGCACGACGGAGGAGCGAGAGCAGTACTTC
j_gene: TRBJ1-2; d_gene: NA; abundance: many; v_gene: TRBV6-5; CDR3aa: CATGPPSYGYTF; CDR3nt: TGCGCGACGGGGCCCCCCTCCTATGGCTACACCTTC
j_gene: TRBJ2-3; d_gene: TRBD2; abundance: few; v_gene: TRBV7-2; CDR3aa: CASSWSGGAGADTQYF; CDR3nt: TGTGCCAGCAGTTGGAGCGGGGGGGCCGGGGCAGATACGCAGTATTTT
j_gene: TRBJ2-1; d_gene: TRBD1; abundance: NA; v_gene: TRBV7-9; CDR3aa: CASSLGWTGGSNEQFF; CDR3nt: TGTGCCAGCAGCTTAGGTTGGACAGGGGGTTCCAATGAGCAGTTCTTC
j_gene: TRBJ1-5; d_gene: NA; abundance: NA; v_gene: TRBV28; CDR3aa: CASSSVRESNQPQHF; CDR3nt: TGTGCCAGCAGTTCGGTCCGGGAAAGCAATCAGCCCCAGCATTTT
j_gene: TRBJ1-1; d_gene: TRBD1; abundance: NA; v_gene: TRBV5-1; CDR3aa: CASSSQGAATEAFF; CDR3nt: TGCGCCAGCAGCTCACAGGGGGCGGCCACTGAAGCTTTCTTT
j_gene: TRBJ1-4; d_gene: TRBD1; abundance: NA; v_gene: TRBV20-1; CDR3aa: CSARDVRRVGTGTDKGGKLFF; CDR3nt: TGCAGTGCTAGAGATGTTCGGAGGGTTGGGACAGGGACAGATAAGGGGGGAAAACTGTTTTTT
j_gene: TRBJ2-3; d_gene: TRBD1; abundance: once; v_gene: TRBV5-1; CDR3aa: CASSQDRGRRDTQYF; CDR3nt: TGCGCCAGCAGCCAGGACAGGGGGCGGAGAGATACGCAGTATTTT
j_gene: TRBJ2-6; d_gene: TRBD2; abundance: NA; v_gene: TRBV12-3/TRBV12-4; CDR3aa: CASSLASGRSGANVLTF; CDR3nt: TGTGCCAGCAGTTTAGCTAGCGGGAGGTCTGGGGCCAACGTCCTGACTTTC
j_gene: TRBJ1-2; d_gene: NA; abundance: few; v_gene: TRBV28; CDR3aa: CASSFPQARRGSRDYGYTF; CDR3nt: TGTGCCAGCAGTTTCCCCCAGGCCCGGCGCGGATCCAGGGACTATGGCTACACCTTC
j_gene: TRBJ2-5; d_gene: NA; abundance: NA; v_gene: TRBV7-9; CDR3aa: CASSARETQYF; CDR3nt: TGTGCCAGCAGCGCCCGTGAGACCCAGTACTTC
j_gene: TRBJ1-5; d_gene: NA; abundance: NA; v_gene: TRBV9; CDR3aa: CASSLDEGQPQHF; CDR3nt: TGTGCCAGCAGCCTTGATGAGGGGCAGCCCCAGCATTTT
j_gene: TRBJ2-1; d_gene: TRBD2; abundance: NA; v_gene: TRBV6-5; CDR3aa: CASSFSGTSYNEQFF; CDR3nt: TGTGCCAGCAGTTTTAGCGGGACCTCCTACAATGAGCAGTTCTTC
j_gene: TRBJ1-1; d_gene: NA; abundance: NA; v_gene: TRBV24-1; CDR3aa: CATSENTEAFF; CDR3nt: TGTGCCACCAGCGAGAACACTGAAGCTTTCTTT
j_gene: TRBJ1-5; d_gene: TRBD1; abundance: few; v_gene: TRBV6-1; CDR3aa: CASSDLIWVGQGDWGPQHF; CDR3nt: TGTGCCAGCAGCGATCTAATCTGGGTGGGACAGGGGGATTGGGGACCCCAGCATTTT
j_gene: TRBJ2-5; d_gene: TRBD2; abundance: NA; v_gene: TRBV7-2; CDR3aa: CASSLEALGGVNQYF; CDR3nt: TGTGCCAGCAGCTTAGAAGCGTTGGGGGGGGTGAACCAGTACTTC
j_gene: TRBJ1-6; d_gene: TRBD1; abundance: few; v_gene: TRBV4-3; CDR3aa: CASSQDPPRGRTSPLHF; CDR3nt: TGCGCCAGCAGCCAAGATCCGCCGAGGGGGCGAACTTCACCCCTCCACTTT
j_gene: TRBJ2-1; d_gene: TRBD1; abundance: few; v_gene: TRBV27; CDR3aa: CASSLQGAGEQFF; CDR3nt: TGTGCCAGCAGTTTACAGGGGGCAGGTGAGCAGTTCTTC
j_gene: TRBJ1-3; d_gene: TRBD1; abundance: few; v_gene: TRBV6-5; CDR3aa: CASSYKGQPRSGNTIYF; CDR3nt: TGTGCCAGCAGTTACAAGGGACAGCCCCGCTCTGGAAACACCATATATTTT
j_gene: TRBJ2-3; d_gene: NA; abundance: NA; v_gene: TRBV29-1; CDR3aa: CSVEDGGADTQYF; CDR3nt: TGCAGCGTTGAAGACGGGGGAGCAGATACGCAGTATTTT
j_gene: TRBJ1-5; d_gene: TRBD1; abundance: few; v_gene: TRBV12-3/TRBV12-4; CDR3aa: CASSPDRGAQPQHF; CDR3nt: TGTGCCAGCAGTCCGGACAGGGGCGCTCAGCCCCAGCATTTT
j_gene: TRBJ2-7; d_gene: NA; abundance: NA; v_gene: TRBV11-2; CDR3aa: CASSGRSNSGPYEQYF; CDR3nt: TGTGCCAGCAGCGGGCGCAGCAACAGCGGGCCCTACGAGCAGTACTTC
j_gene: TRBJ2-1; d_gene: TRBD2; abundance: NA; v_gene: TRBV29-1; CDR3aa: CSTNSGSQTYNEQFF; CDR3nt: TGCAGTACTAATAGCGGGAGTCAAACCTACAATGAGCAGTTCTTC
j_gene: TRBJ1-5; d_gene: NA; abundance: NA; v_gene: TRBV20-1; CDR3aa: CSARGRAHQPQHF; CDR3nt: TGCAGTGCTAGGGGTAGGGCCCATCAGCCCCAGCATTTT
j_gene: TRBJ1-1; d_gene: TRBD1; abundance: NA; v_gene: TRBV20-1; CDR3aa: CSAKPTGVGTEAFF; CDR3nt: TGCAGTGCTAAACCGACAGGGGTGGGCACTGAAGCTTTCTTT
j_gene: TRBJ1-1; d_gene: NA; abundance: NA; v_gene: TRBV30; CDR3aa: CAWRRRGSISQAFF; CDR3nt: TGTGCCTGGAGGCGACGGGGGTCCATTTCCCAAGCTTTCTTT
j_gene: TRBJ1-1; d_gene: NA; abundance: many; v_gene: TRBV20-1; CDR3aa: CSAKQGNTEAFF; CDR3nt: TGCAGTGCTAAACAGGGGAACACTGAAGCTTTCTTT
j_gene: TRBJ1-5; d_gene: TRBD1; abundance: many; v_gene: TRBV6-2/TRBV6-3; CDR3aa: CASSLDRFPGQPQHF; CDR3nt: TGTGCCAGCAGTTTGGACAGGTTCCCCGGTCAGCCCCAGCATTTT
j_gene: TRBJ2-4; d_gene: NA; abundance: few; v_gene: TRBV12-3/TRBV12-4; CDR3aa: CASSPHNRQAKNIQYF; CDR3nt: TGTGCCAGCAGTCCCCATAATAGGCAAGCCAAAAACATTCAGTACTTC
j_gene: TRBJ2-1; d_gene: TRBD2; abundance: many; v_gene: TRBV11-2; CDR3aa: CASRKGAGGRNNEQFF; CDR3nt: TGTGCCAGCAGGAAGGGGGCGGGAGGGCGAAACAATGAGCAGTTCTTC
j_gene: TRBJ2-3; d_gene: TRBD1; abundance: once; v_gene: TRBV4-3; CDR3aa: CASSQDLSGGSDTQYF; CDR3nt: TGCGCCAGCAGCCAAGATTTATCAGGGGGATCGGATACGCAGTATTTT
j_gene: TRBJ2-2; d_gene: TRBD2; abundance: NA; v_gene: TRBV7-2; CDR3aa: CASNSGTSGRGTGELFF; CDR3nt: TGTGCCAGCAACTCCGGGACTAGCGGGAGAGGCACCGGGGAGCTGTTTTTT
j_gene: TRBJ1-1; d_gene: TRBD1; abundance: few; v_gene: TRBV7-9; CDR3aa: CASSYTGGTEAFF; CDR3nt: TGTGCCAGCAGCTACACAGGGGGGACTGAAGCTTTCTTT
j_gene: TRBJ2-4; d_gene: TRBD2; abundance: NA; v_gene: TRBV12-3/TRBV12-4; CDR3aa: CASSPLRGGHGIQYF; CDR3nt: TGTGCCAGCAGTCCTCTCCGGGGGGGTCATGGCATTCAGTACTTC
j_gene: TRBJ2-7; d_gene: NA; abundance: few; v_gene: TRBV21-1; CDR3aa: CASSKKSDRESYEQYF; CDR3nt: TGTGCCAGCAGCAAAAAGTCGGACAGGGAATCCTACGAGCAGTACTTC
j_gene: TRBJ2-7; d_gene: TRBD1; abundance: NA; v_gene: TRBV7-2; CDR3aa: CASSPFGQGIYEQYF; CDR3nt: TGTGCCAGCAGTCCCTTTGGACAGGGAATCTACGAGCAGTACTTC
j_gene: TRBJ1-2; d_gene: TRBD1; abundance: NA; v_gene: TRBV7-2; CDR3aa: CASSGQGIYGYTF; CDR3nt: TGTGCCAGCAGCGGACAGGGAATCTATGGCTACACCTTC
j_gene: TRBJ1-1; d_gene: NA; abundance: NA; v_gene: TRBV12-3/TRBV12-4; CDR3aa: CASSSGLFEAFF; CDR3nt: TGTGCCAGCAGCTCGGGACTTTTTGAAGCTTTCTTT
j_gene: TRBJ1-2; d_gene: TRBD1; abundance: NA; v_gene: TRBV12-3/TRBV12-4; CDR3aa: CASSPSGQVGYGYTF; CDR3nt: TGTGCCAGCAGCCCATCCGGACAGGTCGGCTATGGCTACACCTTC
j_gene: TRBJ1-1; d_gene: TRBD1; abundance: few; v_gene: TRBV20-1; CDR3aa: CSARKGAMNTEAFF; CDR3nt: TGCAGTGCCCGGAAGGGGGCCATGAACACTGAAGCTTTCTTT
j_gene: TRBJ2-3; d_gene: TRBD2; abundance: NA; v_gene: TRBV4-2; CDR3aa: CASSQDEGLADRTDTQYF; CDR3nt: TGTGCCAGCAGCCAAGATGAAGGCCTAGCGGACCGCACAGATACGCAGTATTTT
j_gene: TRBJ2-3; d_gene: TRBD2; abundance: NA; v_gene: TRBV3-1; CDR3aa: CASSPLAGVSDTQYF; CDR3nt: TGTGCCAGCAGCCCCCTAGCGGGAGTATCAGATACGCAGTATTTT
j_gene: TRBJ1-1; d_gene: NA; abundance: few; v_gene: TRBV30; CDR3aa: CAWKSDYTEAFF; CDR3nt: TGTGCCTGGAAATCGGATTACACTGAAGCTTTCTTT
j_gene: TRBJ2-1; d_gene: NA; abundance: NA; v_gene: TRBV7-2; CDR3aa: CASSFRLTGNEQFF; CDR3nt: TGTGCCAGCAGCTTTAGGCTTACTGGAAATGAGCAGTTCTTC
j_gene: TRBJ2-1; d_gene: TRBD2; abundance: few; v_gene: TRBV18; CDR3aa: CASSPGGYYNEQFF; CDR3nt: TGTGCCAGCTCCCCGGGAGGGTACTACAATGAGCAGTTCTTC
j_gene: TRBJ1-1; d_gene: NA; abundance: few; v_gene: TRBV7-3; CDR3aa: CASSLESAGAEAFF; CDR3nt: TGTGCCAGCAGCTTAGAATCGGCAGGGGCTGAAGCTTTCTTT
j_gene: TRBJ2-1; d_gene: NA; abundance: NA; v_gene: TRBV12-3/TRBV12-4; CDR3aa: CASSRIDNEQFF; CDR3nt: TGTGCCAGCAGTAGGATAGACAATGAGCAGTTCTTC
j_gene: TRBJ2-5; d_gene: NA; abundance: NA; v_gene: TRBV7-8; CDR3aa: CASATGSYQETQYF; CDR3nt: TGTGCCAGCGCCACAGGGAGCTACCAAGAGACCCAGTACTTC
j_gene: TRBJ1-6; d_gene: NA; abundance: many; v_gene: TRBV29-1; CDR3aa: CSVSHGLNSPLHF; CDR3nt: TGCAGCGTATCACATGGTCTAAATTCACCCCTCCACTTT
j_gene: TRBJ2-1; d_gene: TRBD2; abundance: NA; v_gene: TRBV28; CDR3aa: CASRGTSGRNEQFF; CDR3nt: TGTGCCAGCAGAGGGACTAGCGGGAGAAATGAGCAGTTCTTC
j_gene: TRBJ1-1; d_gene: NA; abundance: few; v_gene: TRBV18; CDR3aa: CASSPPNGPTEAFF; CDR3nt: TGTGCCAGCTCACCACCTAATGGGCCCACTGAAGCTTTCTTT